The clone carrying this T cell receptor beta chain was counted only a few times. The antigen is undetermined. The data stem from a study of blood T cells in healthy people across ages. Combining a sample-barcoded 5' primer with a J-beta primer mix, a second PCR ran for 7 to 11 cycles. TCRdb re-called the 5' RACE reads through MiXCR, storing one row per CDR3 protein. Of about 640,000 distinct CDR3 sequences in the sample, 58% were seen once. Donor samples were obtained from healthy Caucasian individuals from Russia, aged about 6 to 100. General study findings and limits: Fewer expanded clones and more diversity marked long-lived versus aged donors.

The source of this sequence is a man in his sixties in good health. The sample was blood.

This CDR3 is CASSRQTSNQPQHF. As DNA, the CDR3 is TGTGCCAGCAGTAGACAGACTAGCAATCAGCCCCAGCATTTT. The V call is TRBV6-1, the J call TRBJ1-5, with D tentatively TRBD1 (5 bases). With 5 bases removed from V and 0 bases from J, the gap between germline ends came to 8 bases. CDR3 size: 14 residues. The germline CDR1 and CDR2 sequences are MNHNS and SASEGT.